This T cell receptor (beta chain) was sequenced for a study of shared clonotypes between healthy human individuals (dated by TCRdb to 2020 to 2022). Broadly, across the study: The cohort comprised a couple of women and a few men aged 18 to 49 years. For each donor, CD4 naive and CD4 memory were each run on three plates, CD8 naive on two plates, and CD8 memory on one plate. To estimate repertoire size and how much clonotype sharing occurs between individuals, the study deeply sequenced the blood TCR repertoires of five healthy adults. To increase sequencing depth and limit assay-specific biases, different laboratories used diverse techniques to prepare libraries and sequence TCR repertoires. Leukapheresis yielded between about 0.85 and 10 billion PBMCs per donor. Broader findings and caveats from the paper: Based on pairwise subsampling, the degree of clonotype sharing among donors was expected to be affected by sequencing depth. Compared with non-shared clonotypes, clonotypes shared by all four sorted-subset donors had higher generation probabilities. Even with the large sequencing depth, rarefaction of the sorted-subset datasets indicated that sequencing was incomplete. Only blood was sampled, and tissue TCR repertoires likely differ from those in blood. Because the study included a small number of donors, the genetic and exposure-history diversity represented was limited. Naive subsets generally had larger estimated clonotype richness than memory subsets did. When several donors were compared, the shared fraction of clonotypes was about 5% for naive CD4, 3% to 4% for naive CD8, 2% to 2.5% for memory CD4, and 0.4% for memory CD8.

CD8 naive samples were CD45RO-negative cells positively selected for CCR7, giving a CD45RA+CCR7+ population that excluded TemRA cells. Healthy HIV-negative adults with no recently reported acute infections or vaccinations were included as donors. Every donor was a Caucasian adult living in Nashville, Tennessee, USA. Blood was obtained by leukapheresis, after which PBMCs were separated by Ficoll-Histopaque density gradient centrifugation and cryopreserved in liquid nitrogen vapor phase. Analytical flow cytometry was used to check the purity and quantity of every magnetically sorted T cell population. Genomic DNA was isolated from every sorted fraction and measured by UV absorbance on a Nanodrop 2000c. A distance of 9 bases separates the germline ends of V and J, which lose 6 bases and 5 bases respectively. From a lookup of the germline V gene (reference sequence), CDR1 and CDR2 are MNHEY and SMNVEV. Spanning cysteine to phenylalanine, the CDR3 consists of 12 amino acids. Of all the DNA, just the CDR3 is kept, 36 bases in frame from base 1.

A note on this clone: This clone's antigen is unknown. Base qualities are not recorded, but no much larger clone differs from it by a single base.

TCR CDR3 regions were amplified from genomic DNA by multiplex PCR using the deep immunoSEQ assay. Extracted genomic DNA from each cell subset was spread evenly across all wells of several immunoSEQ 96-well plates, with each plate serving as a replicate. For sorted subsets, each replicate PCR was loaded with about 0.2 ug genomic DNA, equivalent to 32,000 or so T cell genomes. The purified libraries were quantified using a Qubit 3.0 fluorometer, sized with a Bioanalyzer 2100, and then quantified again using the KAPA Library Quantification kit. Every immunoSEQ 96-well plate was sequenced on a dedicated single-read 150-cycle Illumina NextSeq 550 flow cell. Regarding the original processing steps: Because the immunoSEQ output held only junctional sequences and lacked quality scores, the filtering could not match the filtering applied to full-length reads. Sequences were annotated with PyIR, a Python wrapper for IgBLAST v1.9, and V/J genes and CDR3 were assigned using IMGT germline references. Reads were filtered out if the reads had weak V/J assignments (E-value above 1e-6), no CDR3, stop codons, out-of-frame junctions, or ambiguous translated residues. A V3J clonotype was defined by an identical inferred V gene, J gene, and CDR3 amino acid sequence. Percentage overlap between repertoires was computed as shared unique clonotypes divided by the size of the smaller repertoire. Richness of each repertoire was evaluated using RTK rarefaction, the Chao1 estimator, and Recon v2.1 estimates of unobserved clonotypes. Generation probabilities were computed with OLGA for all TCRbeta clonotypes obtained by the gDNA method from four donors. The table comes from immuneACCESS by way of TCRdb, which keeps in-frame sequences with V and J called. Part of the clones is missing from these tables; in studies checked, under half for an unresolved V gene and the rest for unknown reasons. D and trimming were read from the DNA, whereas the V and J calls and clone size are those reported in that table. This sample lists fewer than 1 million clones; 96% were detected once. The top ten clonotypes cover about 0.22% of the sample.

Specimen: naive CD8+ T cells sorted from blood. This specimen's cell subset or site label, per the study, means: CD45RA+CCR7+. This receptor chain uses TRBV27 and TRBJ2-3; confidence is insufficient to name the D gene. The sequence was obtained from a man aged 25-45 years in good health. The CDR3 protein sequence reads: CASSPLGDTQYF. The nucleotide sequence reads TGTGCCAGCAGCCCTTTGGGAGATACGCAGTATTTT.